These 24 T cell receptor beta chains share one sample of origin, sequenced in a study of blood T cell repertoires in COVID-19 (dated by TCRdb to about 2020). Library preparation was by the immunoSEQ multiplex PCR assay. In its TCRdb copy, this immuneACCESS table keeps in-frame sequences only and misses some clones. Where compared with another copy, unresolved V genes explain less than half of these, and the others have no known cause. This sample is represented by around 200,000 clones; over 75% of them were singletons. The top ten clonotypes cover more than 3% of the sample. The sequencing input was peripheral blood. These TCRs come from a man between 60 and 75 years old with acute or convalescent COVID-19.

This chain connects TRBV20-1 to TRBJ1-2; tentatively, D is TRBD1 (5 bases). The CDR3 has 11 amino acids. CDR1 DFQATT and CDR2 SNEGSKA come from the germline V gene (reference sequence). The DNA of the CDR3 is TGCAGCGTCGGGGGAAACTATGGCTACACCTTC. This gives the protein CSVGGNYGYTF.

The chain couples TRBV28 to TRBJ2-6, with no clear D. Germline V gene data show CDR1 as MDHEN and CDR2 as SYDVKM. CDR3 length: 15 residues. Trimming shortened V by 1 base and J by 0 bases, and 4 bases separated the two germline ends. The CDR3 loop reads CASSLSRSGANVLTF. The CDR3 coding sequence is TGTGCCAGCAGTTTATCCCGCTCTGGGGCCAACGTCCTGACTTTC.

V is TRBV2 and J is TRBJ1-4, with a weak D call TRBD1 (6 bases). Germline CDR1 SNHLY, CDR2 FYNNEI. CDR3 length: 15 residues. V dropped 2 bases and J dropped 11 bases, with 18 bases sitting between them. The CDR3 region is CASSEIRQEPGKLFF. In nucleotides, the CDR3 is TGTGCCAGCAGTGAAATTCGACAGGAGCCAGGGAAACTGTTTTTT. The full variable domain, its missing parts supplied by reference TRBV2 and TRBJ1-4, is EPEVTQTPSHQVTQMGQEVILRCVPISNHLYFYWYRQILGQKVEFLVSFYNNEISEKSEIFDDQFSVERPDGSNFTLKIRSTKLEDSAMYFCASSEIRQEPGKLFFGSGTQLSVL.

Turning to this clone: Distinct nucleotide sequences in the sample also encode this CDR3. The V gene is TRBV6-5, the J gene TRBJ1-3; D is perhaps TRBD1 (6 bases). V lost 6 bases and J 1 base, leaving 7 bases between the germline ends. The CDR3 is 13 residues long. Germline V gives CDR1 MNHEY, CDR2 SVGAGI. The CDR3 is CASRQGSGNTIYF. CDR3 bases: TGTGCCAGCAGACAGGGTTCTGGAAACACCATATATTTT.

This clone was seen once. J is TRBJ2-4 and V is TRBV5-5; D gene ambiguous. This CDR3 is 12 amino acids long. Germline V CDR1 and CDR2: SGHKS, YYEKEE (reference sequence). V lost 1 base, J lost 6 bases, and 5 bases lay in between. CDR3 region: CASSLLSNIQYF. The CDR3 DNA is TGTGCCAGCAGCTTGCTGTCAAACATTCAGTACTTC. Together with reference TRBV5-5 and TRBJ2-4, the CDR3 gives the full variable domain: DAGVTQSPTHLIKTRGQQVTLRCSPISGHKSVSWYQQVLGQGPQFIFQYYEKEERGRGNFPDRFSARQFPNYSSELNVNALLLGDSALYLCASSLLSNIQYFGAGTRLSVL.

V is TRBV4-1 and J is TRBJ2-7, with 10 bases lining up with TRBD2. The length of the CDR3 is 15 residues. Trimming took 4 bases from V and 5 from J; bases not matched to a gene: 8. CDR1 is MGHRA and CDR2 is YSYEKL in the germline V gene. The CDR3 sequence: CASSRFGTSVHEQYF. DNA of the CDR3: TGCGCCAGCAGCCGCTTCGGGACTAGCGTCCACGAGCAGTACTTC.

The chain has TRBV7-2 and TRBJ2-5; 8 nucleotides match TRBD1. This CDR3 has 15 residues. Germline trimming cut 1 base from V and 5 bases from J; bases unmatched to any gene: 6. Germline CDR1 reads SGHTA; CDR2 reads FQGNSA. CDR3 nucleotides: TGTGCCAGCAGCTTAGGACAGGGGTCTCGGGAGACCCAGTACTTC. Its translation is CASSLGQGSRETQYF.

This chain connects TRBV28 to TRBJ2-3; D perhaps matches TRBD2 (5 bases). V was pared by 6 bases and J by 3 bases, with 13 bases between. This CDR3 is built from 14 residues. Germline V CDR1 and CDR2: MDHEN, SYDVKM. CDR3 sequence reads: CASRPVGETDTQYF. CDR3 sequence (DNA): TGTGCCAGCAGACCTGTCGGGGAAACAGATACGCAGTATTTT.

The chain recombines TRBV3-1 (or the pseudogene TRBV3-2) with TRBJ2-1, with unresolved D. This CDR3 has 11 residues. From germline, CDR1 is LGHDT and CDR2 YNNKEL (reference sequence). Trimming took off 1 base at V and 13 bases at J, with 8 bases between the two ends. The DNA of the CDR3 is TGTGCCAGCAGCCAAGCGACACAACAGTTCTTC. Translating it yields CASSQATQQFF.

The chain is built from TRBV5-4 and TRBJ1-3; 8 bases are a match to TRBD1. CDR1 is SGHNT, CDR2 YYREEE, per germline (reference sequence). V trimming: 3 bases; J trimming: 2 bases; junction bases outside the gene matches: 10. This CDR3 has 17 residues. DNA for the CDR3: TGTGCCAGCAGCTCCCACCCAGGGGGCTTCGCTGGAAACACCATATATTTT. It is translated as CASSSHPGGFAGNTIYF.

This clone was seen a few times. The chain couples TRBV11-2 to TRBJ1-3; no definite D call. Trimming left V 2 bases short and J 2 bases short, with 4 bases between. This CDR3 region has 13 residues. Germline V gives CDR1 SGHAT, CDR2 FQNNGV. CDR3 coding DNA: TGTGCCAGCAGCTTACTCCCTGGAAACACCATATATTTT. It encodes CASSLLPGNTIYF.

This rearrangement joins TRBV9 to TRBJ1-3, with TRBD1 matching over 7 bases. This CDR3 has 15 residues. J gave up 0 bases and V 3 bases, and 3 bases lay outside the gene matches. Germline V lookup: CDR1 SGDLS, CDR2 YYNGEE. The CDR3 coding sequence is TGTGCCAGCAGCGGGACAGGATTCTCTGGAAACACCATATATTTT. Its translation is CASSGTGFSGNTIYF.

V usage is TRBV10-3 and J usage is TRBJ2-7, with 7 nucleotides matching TRBD1. CDR3 size: 14 residues. CDR1 and CDR2 from the germline V gene are ENHRY and SYGVKD. J was trimmed by 5 bases and V by 7 bases; bases with no gene match: 11. This chain's CDR3 is CAINTGVYQDEQYF. CDR3 sequence (DNA): TGTGCCATCAATACAGGGGTTTATCAAGACGAGCAGTACTTC.

The CDR3: CASSPGGVTEAFF. CDR3 DNA: TGTGCCAGCAGTCCCGGGGGTGTCACTGAAGCTTTCTTT. This sequence joins TRBV27 and TRBJ1-1; TRBD1 is a possible D gene (5 bases). This CDR3 has 13 amino acids. The V end lost 5 bases, the J end lost 4 bases, and 11 bases lay between the germline ends. Germline-derived CDR1 and CDR2 are MNHEY and SMNVEV (reference sequence).

This clone has only one observation. This sequence joins TRBV7-3 and TRBJ1-6; no clear D. Germline CDR1 reads SGHTA; CDR2 reads FQGTGA. Trimming took off 2 bases at V and 7 bases at J, with 6 bases between the two ends. This CDR3 is built from 13 residues. CDR3 loop: CASSLSGNSPLHF. DNA for the CDR3: TGTGCCAGCAGCTTATCGGGGAATTCACCCCTCCACTTT.

This clone appeared once. The chain has TRBV18 and TRBJ1-1; TRBD1 matches at 7 bases. Germline V gene data show CDR1 as KGHSH and CDR2 as LQKENI. This CDR3 contains 17 residues. V lost 5 bases and J lost 4; bases outside the gene matches: 16. The DNA of the CDR3 is TGTGCCAGCTCATCGCAGTGGTCAGGGGGTGCGGCCACTGAAGCTTTCTTT. It specifies CASSSQWSGGAATEAFF. Looking up the rest from reference TRBV18 and TRBJ1-1 gives the full variable domain: NAGVMQNPRHLVRRRGQEARLRCSPMKGHSHVYWYRQLPEEGLKFMVYLQKENIIDESGMPKERFSAEFPKEGPSILRIQQVVRGDSAAYFCASSSQWSGGAATEAFFGQGTRLTVV.

CDR3 protein: CASSPGQGLRDSNSPLHF. In DNA form, the CDR3 reads TGCGCCAGCAGCCCGGGACAGGGCCTGAGGGATTCGAATTCACCCCTCCACTTT. The chain links TRBV5-1 to TRBJ1-6; 9 bases agree with TRBD1. Looked up from germline, CDR1 is SGHRS and CDR2 is YFSETQ. The ends lost 4 bases at V and 7 bases at J; junction bases unmatched: 15. The CDR3 is made up of 18 amino acids.

The chain is built from TRBV15 and TRBJ2-5; TRBD2 is a possible D gene (5 bases). The CDR3 loop spans 17 amino acids. Germline CDR1 is LNHNV and CDR2 is YYDKDF (reference sequence). Trimming pared 0 bases from V and 1 base from J, leaving 15 bases between. CDR3 sequence: CATSRDTSSRSQETQYF. The CDR3 coding sequence is TGTGCCACCAGCAGAGATACTTCTAGCAGGTCCCAAGAGACCCAGTACTTC.

Here the CDR3 DNA reads TGTGCCAGCAGTCGGACTAGCGGGAGTCCCGAGACCCAGTACTTC. It is translated as CASSRTSGSPETQYF. The chain recombines TRBV28 with TRBJ2-5; 13 nucleotides line up with TRBD2. Germline lookup yields CDR1 MDHEN and CDR2 SYDVKM. Trimming took 5 bases from V and 5 from J; bases not matched to a gene: 5. The CDR3 has 15 residues.

The V gene is TRBV5-1, the J gene TRBJ2-1, with 12 bases matching TRBD2. J lost 2 bases, V lost 4 bases, and 4 bases had no gene match. Per the germline V gene, CDR1 is SGHRS and CDR2 is YFSETQ. There are 16 residues in the CDR3. CDR3 nucleotides: TGCGCCAGCAGCGCCGGACTAGCGGGGACCTACAATGAGCAGTTCTTC. Translated, it gives CASSAGLAGTYNEQFF. Supplemented by reference TRBV5-1 and TRBJ2-1, the full variable domain reads KAGVTQTPRYLIKTRGQQVTLSCSPISGHRSVSWYQQTPGQGLQFLFEYFSETQRNKGNFPGRFSGRQFSNSRSEMNVSTLELGDSALYLCASSAGLAGTYNEQFFGPGTRLTVL.

The chain employs TRBV12-2 and TRBJ2-7; the DNA was not compared with TRBD2, the D call given in the table. TRBV12-2 is a known pseudogene. There are 19 residues in the CDR3. In DNA form, the CDR3 reads TGTGCAAGTCGCCCCGAGGTAGCGGGACCCCTACCCCTCGTCTACGAGCAGTACTTC. It is translated as CASRPEVAGPLPLVYEQYF.

The chain is built from TRBV6-5 and TRBJ2-1, with 9 nucleotides matching TRBD2. The CDR3 runs 15 residues. V was clipped by 6 bases and J by 5 bases; unmatched bases: 8. Germline loops: CDR1 MNHEY, CDR2 SVGAGI. The CDR3 nucleotides are TGTGCCAGCAGCCCCGGGACTAGCACCAACAATGAGCAGTTCTTC. It encodes CASSPGTSTNNEQFF.

The genes are TRBV5-4 and TRBJ1-3; 11 nucleotides agree with TRBD1. This CDR3 is built from 16 residues. With 0 bases clipped from V and 5 bases from J, the junction kept 4 bases outside the gene matches. Germline assignment: CDR1 SGHNT and CDR2 YYREEE (reference sequence). CDR3 sequence reads: CASSLAGQGARNTIYF. CDR3 DNA sequence: TGTGCCAGCAGCTTGGCAGGACAGGGGGCGAGAAACACCATATATTTT.

The chain is built from TRBV5-1 and TRBJ2-1; no clear D gene. CDR3 length: 16 residues. The V end was cut by 4 bases, the J end by 0 bases, with 14 bases between. The germline CDR1 and CDR2 sequences are SGHRS and YFSETQ. CDR3 in amino acids: CASSPSAASSYNEQFF. In DNA, the CDR3 is TGCGCCAGCAGCCCCAGCGCCGCTAGCTCCTACAATGAGCAGTTCTTC.